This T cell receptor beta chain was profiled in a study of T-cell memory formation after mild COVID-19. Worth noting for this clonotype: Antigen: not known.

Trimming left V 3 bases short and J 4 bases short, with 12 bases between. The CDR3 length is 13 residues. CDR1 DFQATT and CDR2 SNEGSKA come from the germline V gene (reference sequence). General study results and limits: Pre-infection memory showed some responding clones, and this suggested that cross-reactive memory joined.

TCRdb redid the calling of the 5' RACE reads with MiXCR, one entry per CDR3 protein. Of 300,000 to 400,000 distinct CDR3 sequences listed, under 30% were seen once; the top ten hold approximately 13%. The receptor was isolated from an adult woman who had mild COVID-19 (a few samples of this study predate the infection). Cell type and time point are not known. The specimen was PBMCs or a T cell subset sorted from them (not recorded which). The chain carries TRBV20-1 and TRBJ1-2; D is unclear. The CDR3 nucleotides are TGCAGTGCTAGCGCGAATGACGGCTATGGCTACACCTTC. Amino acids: CSASANDGYGYTF.